This T cell receptor (beta chain) emerged from a study of human T cells and chemical hapten exposure. Study overall: Each week of the roughly 25-week study, patients had diphenylcyclopropenone applied to the scalp.

Study-wide results and caveats: The number of TCRs above 1 in 1000 frequency did not change after DPC sensitization.

Sample time point: patch test 2, 6 weeks after DPC sensitization. This sample's treatment: therapeutic diphenylcyclopropenone sensitization with weekly scalp DPC. Per germline, CDR1 MDHEN and CDR2 SYDVKM. The trim removed 8 bases at V and 1 base at J, leaving 12 bases unmatched. CDR3 size: 17 residues. Study processing details: Between about 23,224 and 700,000 TCRs appeared in each sample, and the median stood at roughly 95,000. Using its own MiXCR run on the RACE reads, TCRdb lists one record per CDR3 protein. TCRdb, rather than the study authors, made the V and J calls. The sample has some 80,000 distinct CDR3 sequences, about 9.4% seen once. This clonotype was seen a handful of times. Its antigen is unidentified.

V usage is TRBV28 and J usage is TRBJ1-5, with 9 bases identical to TRBD1. The source of this sequence is a woman younger than 45 with alopecia areata. Some clones in this sample may be carry-over from other donors' samples. The sequenced sample was whole blood, obtained in connection with sensitization to the hapten diphenylcyclopropenone (DPC). CDR3 DNA sequence: TGTGCCAGCGCGGGACAGGGAATTCCTCGGAGCAATCAGCCCCAGCATTTT. This sequence encodes CASAGQGIPRSNQPQHF. Full variable domain (missing parts from reference TRBV28 and TRBJ1-5): DVKVTQSSRYLVKRTGEKVFLECVQDMDHENMFWYRQDPGLGLRLIYFSYDVKMKEKGDIPEGYSVSREKKERFSLILESASTNQTSMYLCASAGQGIPRSNQPQHFGDGTRLSIL.